This TCR beta chain was identified in a study of shared clonotypes between healthy human individuals. Study results and caveats: Clonotypes not shared had lower generation probabilities than those common to all four donors.

The germline gives CDR1 SGHNT, CDR2 YYREEE (reference sequence). The CDR3 totals 15 residues. V shed 0 bases, J shed 5 bases, and the junction held 5 bases outside the gene matches. Genomic DNA of each subset was evenly split across several immunoSEQ plates. Using 200 ng DNA, around 30,000 T cell genomes, the sorted-subset replicate PCRs were run. Source study methods: Owing to the provision of junction-only sequences devoid of quality scores by immunoSEQ, filtering differed. TCRdb's table, derived via immunoSEQ multiplex PCR, lists solely in-frame clones and lacks some. The V and J calls and clone size are taken from that table; D and trimming were inferred from the DNA. Counted here are roughly 1,000,000 clones, around 82% occurring once; the ten biggest clones make up under 0.6%. This clone was counted a single time. The antigen remains undetermined.

Material for sequencing was memory CD4+ T cells from PBMCs. Specified subset: CD45RA-negative fraction. The sequence was collected from a man aged 18-30 years in good health. Some clones in this sample may be carry-over from other donors' samples. The rearrangement joins TRBV5-4 to TRBJ2-1; TRBD2 matches 7 bases. CDR3 DNA sequence: TGTGCCAGCAGCTTGGCGGGAGGCGTCCACAATGAGCAGTTCTTC. It is translated as CASSLAGGVHNEQFF.